This T cell receptor beta chain was recovered during a study of blood T cell repertoires in COVID-19. Looking at the study overall: T cells, B-cell-depleted T cells, or PBMCs supplied cDNA or gDNA.

This clone was observed a few times. This CDR3 is 17 amino acids long. Germline lookup yields CDR1 SGHVS and CDR2 FQNEAQ. The V gene end was trimmed by 5 bases and the J gene end by 4 bases; junction bases not matched to a gene: 12. Original processing notes: Reference gene primers were amplified, and this amplification served to estimate nucleated cell counts. Sequenced by immunoSEQ multiplex PCR; TCRdb stores in-frame clones only, minus some. That table furnishes V, J and clone size, whereas the DNA furnished D and trimming. The sample includes about 150,000 clones, 79% of them seen just once. The chain joins TRBV7-8 to TRBJ2-5, with 11 bases fitting TRBD2. The sample was peripheral blood. The sequence was obtained from a man aged 45-60 years with active or convalescent COVID-19. This chain's CDR3 is CASSADIAGGPGETQYF. The CDR3 DNA sequence: TGTGCCAGCAGCGCCGACATAGCGGGAGGGCCGGGAGAGACCCAGTACTTC.